This T cell receptor beta chain was identified in a study of blood T cell repertoires in COVID-19. Sequenced by immunoSEQ multiplex PCR; TCRdb stores in-frame clones only, minus some. In the table there are roughly 220,000 clones, about 91% of which are singletons. The sequencing input was PBMCs or T cells enriched from blood (not recorded which). This clonotype was obtained from a woman in her fifties or sixties with acute COVID-19.

The CDR3 is CASSYQGSNTEAFF. CDR3 sequence (DNA): TGTGCCAGCAGTTACCAGGGGTCTAACACTGAAGCTTTCTTT. The rearrangement uses TRBV6-2 or TRBV6-3 and TRBJ1-1; maybe TRBD1 (6 bases). Germline loops: CDR1 MNHEY, CDR2 SVGEGT. Trimming removed 2 bases at V and 2 bases at J, with 9 bases between. This CDR3 region has 14 residues.